Presented here are 22 T cell receptor beta chains from one specimen sequenced in a study of human T cells and chemical hapten exposure. In TCRdb, the RACE reads were re-called with MiXCR into one record per CDR3 protein. The table records tens of thousands of distinct CDR3 sequences, around 9.5% of them present only once. Time point defined: patch test 2, 6 weeks after DPC sensitization. As for treatment: therapeutic diphenylcyclopropenone sensitization with weekly scalp DPC. The material was whole blood, obtained in connection with sensitization to the hapten diphenylcyclopropenone (DPC). The source of these receptors is a woman aged 45-60 years with alopecia areata. Some clones in this sample may be carry-over from other donors' samples.

Ten or more counts support this clonotype. V usage is TRBV7-2 and J usage is TRBJ2-3; 7 bases align to TRBD1. Trimming at V came to 4 bases and at J to 2 bases, leaving 9 bases not matched to a gene. CDR1 and CDR2 from the germline V gene are SGHTA and FQGNSA. This CDR3 comprises 16 residues. Here the CDR3 reads CASSSYRGINTDTQYF. The CDR3 bases are TGTGCCAGCAGCTCCTACAGGGGAATAAACACAGATACGCAGTATTTT.

This clonotype was seen a few times. The CDR3 here is CSASRPDWSSYEQYF. The CDR3 coding sequence is TGCAGTGCTAGTCGGCCCGACTGGAGCTCCTACGAGCAGTACTTC. The genes are TRBV20-1 and TRBJ2-7; D call uncertain. V lost 3 bases and J 0 bases, leaving 15 bases between the germline ends. This CDR3 is 15 amino acids long. Germline V gene data show CDR1 as DFQATT and CDR2 as SNEGSKA (reference sequence).

This clonotype was recorded a few times. The chain uses TRBV12-3 or TRBV12-4 and TRBJ1-2; 7 positions agree with TRBD1. The J segment lost 5 bases and the V segment lost 8 bases, leaving 11 bases of the junction unmatched. The CDR3 totals 14 residues. This CDR3 reads CASSMGGGAYGYTF. The DNA of the CDR3 is TGTGCCAGCTCTATGGGAGGGGGCGCATATGGCTACACCTTC.

The genes are TRBV29-1 and TRBJ1-3; 9 bases align to TRBD1. Germline assignment: CDR1 SQVTM and CDR2 ANQGSEA. The CDR3 spans 14 residues. V shed 7 bases and J 1 base; nucleotides not matched to a gene: 5. This CDR3 is CSARDRASGNTIYF. The CDR3 DNA reads TGCAGCGCCCGGGACAGGGCTTCTGGAAACACCATATATTTT.

With regard to this clonotype: It may be a read error: a sequence one base away is much more abundant. The V and J genes are TRBV12-3 or TRBV12-4 and TRBJ1-4, with TRBD1 identical over 8 bases. J lost 4 bases, V lost 11 bases, and 9 bases had no gene match. CDR3 length: 14 residues. CDR3 amino acids: CAGVRTGINEKLFF. The CDR3 nucleotides read TGTGCCGGCGTTCGGACAGGGATTAATGAAAAACTGTTTTTT.

There are many counts of this clonotype. The rearrangement links TRBV7-2 to TRBJ2-1; D is unclear. CDR1 is SGHTA and CDR2 is FQGNSA in the germline V gene. The CDR3 is 14 amino acids. Trimming left V 2 bases short and J 5 bases short, with 10 bases between. In DNA, the CDR3 is TGTGCCAGCAGCTTAATGGTCCTGAACAATGAGCAGTTCTTC. Residues: CASSLMVLNNEQFF.

This clonotype occurred a few times. The chain joins TRBV12-3 or TRBV12-4 to TRBJ1-1, with a possible D match to TRBD1 (5 bases). The ends were cut back, 8 bases at V and 0 bases at J, with 13 bases in the middle. The CDR3 totals 14 residues. CDR3 nucleotides: TGTGCCAGCCCGGGGGTGGGGATGAACACTGAAGCTTTCTTT. Its protein is CASPGVGMNTEAFF.

This clonotype was detected many times. The chain couples TRBV6-2 or TRBV6-3 to TRBJ2-2; 7 bases are a match to TRBD1. From germline, CDR1 is MNHEY and CDR2 SVGEGT. Losses at the gene ends were 2 bases for V and 6 bases for J; bases not matched to a gene: 12. The CDR3 totals 17 residues. The CDR3 loop reads CASSYPWTGWYAGELFF. The CDR3, as DNA: TGTGCCAGCAGTTACCCCTGGACAGGATGGTACGCCGGGGAGCTGTTTTTT.

Comments on this clonotype: Since the CDR3 does not end with the conserved phenylalanine or tryptophan, this likely comes from a read error. V and J are TRBV5-1 and TRBJ2-5; 9 bases align to TRBD2. V lost 1 base and J lost 4; bases outside the gene matches: 5. This CDR3 is built from 15 residues. Germline-derived CDR1 and CDR2 are SGHRS and YFSETQ. CDR3 loop: CASSLSLAGPETQYS. Written as DNA, the CDR3 is TGCGCCAGCAGCTTGTCTCTAGCGGGACCAGAGACCCAGTACTCC.

The chain links TRBV27 to TRBJ2-7; 7 bases match TRBD1. The CDR3 is 13 residues long. V gave up 6 bases and J gave up 3 bases; unmatched junction bases: 5. Germline CDR1 reads MNHEY; CDR2 reads SMNVEV (reference sequence). CDR3 in amino acids: CASSPTGLYEQYF. The DNA for the CDR3 is TGTGCCAGCAGCCCGACAGGGCTCTACGAGCAGTACTTC.

This clonotype was detected ten times or more. V is TRBV5-4 and J is TRBJ1-2, with a weak D call TRBD1 (5 bases). This CDR3 comprises 14 residues. CDR1 is SGHNT, CDR2 YYREEE, per germline (reference sequence). The germline V and J ends were trimmed by 0 bases and 5 bases, with 11 bases remaining between them. CDR3 amino acids: CASSLVQGRYGYTF. The DNA for the CDR3 is TGTGCCAGCAGCTTGGTTCAGGGACGGTATGGCTACACCTTC.

Only one count was recorded for this clonotype. The J gene is TRBJ2-3, the V gene TRBV7-2, with D unclear. V dropped 10 bases and J dropped 0 bases, with 14 bases sitting between them. This CDR3 has 14 residues. Looked up from germline, CDR1 is SGHTA and CDR2 is FQGNSA. The CDR3 reads CATTDGPSTDTQYF. The DNA of the CDR3 is TGTGCCACTACGGACGGTCCTAGCACAGATACGCAGTATTTT.

This clonotype turned up a few times. The chain combines TRBV3-1 with TRBJ1-2; 9 nucleotides line up with TRBD1. V lost 4 bases, J lost 7 bases, and 4 bases stayed unmatched. Germline CDR1 LGHDT, CDR2 YNNKEL (reference sequence). The CDR3 has 13 residues. As DNA, the CDR3 is TGTGCCAGCAGCCGCCGGGACAGGGCTGGCTACACCTTC. Protein sequence: CASSRRDRAGYTF.

In this sample, this clonotype turned up many times. The J gene is TRBJ1-1, the V gene TRBV7-6, with D maybe TRBD1 (5 bases). V lost 5 bases, J lost 1 base, and 5 bases lay in between. Per the germline V gene, CDR1 is SGHVS and CDR2 is FNYEAQ. The CDR3 extends over 12 amino acids. The CDR3: CASSTGNTEAFF. DNA for the CDR3: TGTGCCAGCAGCACAGGGAACACTGAAGCTTTCTTT.

In its sample, this clonotype was seen a few times. The gene calls are TRBV29-1 and TRBJ2-3; 7 bases align to TRBD2. Germline values: CDR1 SQVTM, CDR2 ANQGSEA. V shed 3 bases and J 6 bases; nucleotides not matched to a gene: 15. CDR3 length: 16 residues. The CDR3 region is CSVDAPSGHMGDTQYF. CDR3 sequence (DNA): TGCAGCGTTGATGCGCCTAGCGGACATATGGGGGATACGCAGTATTTT.

This clonotype came up a few times. The CDR3, as DNA: TGTGCCAGCAGCTTCAGCGGGAGCCTCACAGATACGCAGTATTTT. The encoded protein is CASSFSGSLTDTQYF. The V and J genes are TRBV6-5 and TRBJ2-3; 8 nucleotides match TRBD2. Per the germline V gene, CDR1 is MNHEY and CDR2 is SVGAGI. J lost 2 bases, V lost 6 bases, and 7 bases had no gene match. The CDR3 length is 15 residues.

This clonotype was picked up many times. The rearrangement links TRBV20-1 to TRBJ1-5; D perhaps matches TRBD1 (6 bases). The V end lost 1 base, the J end lost 0 bases, and 7 bases lay between the germline ends. This CDR3 comprises 14 residues. Per the germline V gene, CDR1 is DFQATT and CDR2 is SNEGSKA (reference sequence). CDR3 residues: CSARGTDSNQPQHF. DNA for the CDR3: TGCAGTGCTAGAGGGACAGATAGCAATCAGCCCCAGCATTTT.

The chain joins TRBV7-6 to TRBJ2-5; D gene ambiguous. The CDR3 length is 15 residues. Germline V CDR1 and CDR2: SGHVS, FNYEAQ. Trimming shortened V by 1 base and J by 2 bases, and 11 bases separated the two germline ends. The DNA of the CDR3 is TGTGCCAGCAGCTTAGGGAGTCTGGTACAAGAGACCCAGTACTTC. It is translated as CASSLGSLVQETQYF.

This chain uses TRBV7-9 with TRBJ2-3, with TRBD2 matching 12 bases. Trimming took 5 bases from V and 2 from J; bases not matched to a gene: 11. CDR1 and CDR2 (germline): SEHNR, FQNEAQ (reference sequence). This CDR3 has 18 residues. The CDR3 is CASSLTSLAGGTTDTQYF. The CDR3 DNA reads as TGTGCCAGCAGCCTGACTTCACTAGCGGGGGGTACCACAGATACGCAGTATTTT. Combining the CDR3 with reference TRBV7-9 and TRBJ2-3 gives the whole variable domain DTGVSQNPRHKITKRGQNVTFRCDPISEHNRLYWYRQTLGQGPEFLTYFQNEAQLEKSRLLSDRFSAERPKGSFSTLEIQRTEQGDSAMYLCASSLTSLAGGTTDTQYFGPGTRLTVL.

In its sample, this clonotype was seen a few times. This chain joins TRBV29-1 and TRBJ1-3; D ambiguous. This CDR3 is built from 13 residues. The germline V gene encodes CDR1 SQVTM and CDR2 ANQGSEA. V shed 4 bases and J shed 4 bases, with 11 bases lying between them. The CDR3 spells CSVGGPLGNTIYF. The DNA of the CDR3 is TGCAGCGTTGGAGGCCCCCTCGGAAACACCATATATTTT.

In its sample, this clonotype was seen a few times. V and J are TRBV9 and TRBJ1-1; a possible D gene is TRBD1 (6 bases). V was trimmed by 4 bases and J by 1 base, leaving 11 bases between them. The CDR3 consists of 14 residues. Germline values: CDR1 SGDLS, CDR2 YYNGEE. This CDR3 is CASSQRTENTEAFF. CDR3 DNA sequence: TGTGCCAGCAGCCAAAGGACAGAGAACACTGAAGCTTTCTTT.

This clonotype showed up many times. This chain uses TRBV28 with TRBJ2-7; 13 bases are a match to TRBD2. The CDR3 is 18 residues long. V dropped 6 bases and J dropped 5; count of bases not matched to a gene: 16. Germline assignment: CDR1 MDHEN and CDR2 SYDVKM. Here the CDR3 reads CASSLPPSPGTSGNEQYF. The DNA of the CDR3 is TGTGCCAGCAGCCTCCCCCCATCCCCCGGGACTAGCGGGAACGAGCAGTACTTC.